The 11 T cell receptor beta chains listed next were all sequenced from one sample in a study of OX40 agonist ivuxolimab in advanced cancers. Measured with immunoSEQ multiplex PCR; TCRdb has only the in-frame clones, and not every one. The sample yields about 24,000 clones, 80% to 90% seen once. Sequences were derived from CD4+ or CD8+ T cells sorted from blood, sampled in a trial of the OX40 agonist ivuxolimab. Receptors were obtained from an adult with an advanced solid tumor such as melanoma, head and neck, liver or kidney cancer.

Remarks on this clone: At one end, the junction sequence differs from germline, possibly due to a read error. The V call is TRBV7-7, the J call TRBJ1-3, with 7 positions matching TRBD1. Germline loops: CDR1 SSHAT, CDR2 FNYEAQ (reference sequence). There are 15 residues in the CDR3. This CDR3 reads CASSLGDSSGNTIYF. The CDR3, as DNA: TGTGCTAGCAGCCTGGGGGACAGCTCTGGAAACACCATATATTTT.

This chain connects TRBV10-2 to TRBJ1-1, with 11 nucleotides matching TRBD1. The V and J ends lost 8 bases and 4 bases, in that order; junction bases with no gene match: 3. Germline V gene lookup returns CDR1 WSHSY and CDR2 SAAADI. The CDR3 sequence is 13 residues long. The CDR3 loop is CASLGQGGTEAFF. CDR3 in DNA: TGCGCCAGCTTGGGACAGGGGGGCACTGAAGCTTTCTTT.

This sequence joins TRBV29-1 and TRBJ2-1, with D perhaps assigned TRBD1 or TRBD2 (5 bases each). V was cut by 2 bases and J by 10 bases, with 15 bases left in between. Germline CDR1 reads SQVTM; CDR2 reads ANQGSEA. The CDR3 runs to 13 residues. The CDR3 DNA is TGCAGCGTTGAACCCGGGGCAGGCAGAGAGCAGTTCTTC. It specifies CSVEPGAGREQFF.

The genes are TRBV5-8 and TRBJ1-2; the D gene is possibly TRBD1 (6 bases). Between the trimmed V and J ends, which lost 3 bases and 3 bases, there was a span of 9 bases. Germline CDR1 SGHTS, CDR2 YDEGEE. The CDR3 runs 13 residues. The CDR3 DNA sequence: TGTGCCAGCAGCTCCAGGACAGACTATGGCTACACCTTC. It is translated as CASSSRTDYGYTF.

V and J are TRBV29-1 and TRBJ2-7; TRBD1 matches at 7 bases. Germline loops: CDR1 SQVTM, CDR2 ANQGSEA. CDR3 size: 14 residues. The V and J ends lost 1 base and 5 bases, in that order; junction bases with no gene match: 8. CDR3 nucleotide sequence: TGCAGCGTTGAAGGGCCAGGGGGTTATCACGAGCAGTACTTC. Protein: CSVEGPGGYHEQYF.

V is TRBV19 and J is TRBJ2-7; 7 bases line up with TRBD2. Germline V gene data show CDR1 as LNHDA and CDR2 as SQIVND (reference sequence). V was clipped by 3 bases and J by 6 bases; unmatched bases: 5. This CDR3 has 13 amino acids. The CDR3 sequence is CASSITSEGEQYF. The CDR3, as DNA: TGTGCCAGTAGTATCACTAGCGAAGGCGAGCAGTACTTC.

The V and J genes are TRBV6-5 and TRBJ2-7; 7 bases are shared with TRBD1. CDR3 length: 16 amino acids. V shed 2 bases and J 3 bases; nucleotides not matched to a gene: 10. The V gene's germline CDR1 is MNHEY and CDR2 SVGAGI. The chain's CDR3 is CASSYPRQGGGYEQYF. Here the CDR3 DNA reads TGTGCCAGCAGTTACCCCCGACAAGGGGGCGGCTACGAGCAGTACTTC.

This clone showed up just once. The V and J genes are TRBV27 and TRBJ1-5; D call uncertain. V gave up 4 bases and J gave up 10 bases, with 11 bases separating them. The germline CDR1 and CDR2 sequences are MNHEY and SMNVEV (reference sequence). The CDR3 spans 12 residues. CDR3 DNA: TGTGCCAGCAGTTCACCGGGCCACCCCCAGCATTTT. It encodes CASSSPGHPQHF.

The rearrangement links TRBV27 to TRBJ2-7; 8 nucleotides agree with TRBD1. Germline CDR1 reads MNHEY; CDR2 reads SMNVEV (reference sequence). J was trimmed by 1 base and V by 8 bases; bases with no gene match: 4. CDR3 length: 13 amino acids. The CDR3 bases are TGTGCCAGCGGACAGGGAGAGTCCTACGAGCAGTACTTC. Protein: CASGQGESYEQYF.

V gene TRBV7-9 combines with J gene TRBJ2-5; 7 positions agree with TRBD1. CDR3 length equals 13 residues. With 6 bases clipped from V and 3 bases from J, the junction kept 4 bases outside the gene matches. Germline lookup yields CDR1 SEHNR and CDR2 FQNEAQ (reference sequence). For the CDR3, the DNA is TGTGCCAGCAGTTCAACAGGGGAAGAGACCCAGTACTTC. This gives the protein CASSSTGEETQYF.

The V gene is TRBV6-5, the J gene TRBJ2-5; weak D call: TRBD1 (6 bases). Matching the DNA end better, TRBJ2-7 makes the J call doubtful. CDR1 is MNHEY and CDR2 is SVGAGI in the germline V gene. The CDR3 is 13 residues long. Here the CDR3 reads CASGEQGAYEQYF. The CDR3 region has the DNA TGTGCCAGCGGGGAACAGGGAGCCTACGAGCAGTACTTC.